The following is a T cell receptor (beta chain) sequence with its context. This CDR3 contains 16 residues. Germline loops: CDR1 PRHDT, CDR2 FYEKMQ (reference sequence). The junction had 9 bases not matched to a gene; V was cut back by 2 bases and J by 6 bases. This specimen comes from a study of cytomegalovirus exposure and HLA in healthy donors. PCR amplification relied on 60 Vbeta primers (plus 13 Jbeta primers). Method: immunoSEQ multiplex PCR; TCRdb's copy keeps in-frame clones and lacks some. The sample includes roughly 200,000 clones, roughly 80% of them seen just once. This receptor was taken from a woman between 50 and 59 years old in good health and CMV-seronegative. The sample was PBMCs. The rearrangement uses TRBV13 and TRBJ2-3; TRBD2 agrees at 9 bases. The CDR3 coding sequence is TGTGCCAGCAGCTTAAGCGGGACTAGCTCAACGGATACGCAGTATTTT. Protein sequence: CASSLSGTSSTDTQYF.